These T cell receptor beta chains were read from a single sample in a study of T-cell reconstitution after alpha-beta-depleted transplantation in children. TCRdb recomputed calls from the PCR reads with MiXCR, one row per CDR3 protein. The table has 600,000 to 700,000 distinct CDR3 sequences, 16% seen once. Sequencing was performed on PBMCs from the stem cell graft donor, taken from the stem cell graft. The receptors were gathered from a human donor who donated a stem cell graft to a child with acute myeloid leukemia. The conserved cysteine and the conserved F or W are not part of the CDR3 here. Each record gives: CDR3 length, V gene, J gene, CDR3 protein.

length: 10
V: TRBV20-1
J: TRBJ2-3
CDR3: SSPKGTDTQY

length: 13
V: TRBV12-3/TRBV12-4
J: TRBJ1-2
CDR3: ASSSAARVRYGYT

length: 13
V: TRBV7-2
J: TRBJ1-1
CDR3: ASSSWTVKNTEAF

length: 12
V: TRBV10-1
J: TRBJ2-3
CDR3: ASSADVVTDTQY

length: 9
V: TRBV7-3
J: TRBJ2-1
CDR3: ASSSGNEQF

length: 12
V: TRBV27
J: TRBJ1-5
CDR3: ASSLKGINQPQH

length: 16
V: TRBV11-1
J: TRBJ2-2
CDR3: ASSPGLAGGLGTGELF

length: 9
V: TRBV10-3
J: TRBJ1-1
CDR3: AISERGEAF

length: 12
V: TRBV20-1
J: TRBJ2-3
CDR3: SASVGLGTDTQY

length: 13
V: TRBV20-1
J: TRBJ1-6
CDR3: SARGGQGINSPLH

length: 12
V: TRBV20-1
J: TRBJ2-5
CDR3: SARHGQGQETQY

length: 14
V: TRBV7-6
J: TRBJ2-1
CDR3: ASSLVGASSYNEQF

length: 12
V: TRBV10-3
J: TRBJ1-5
CDR3: AISESVSNQPQH

length: 13
V: TRBV7-9
J: TRBJ2-5
CDR3: ASSLRSGSQETQY

length: 11
V: TRBV10-3
J: TRBJ1-3
CDR3: ASGGAAGNTIY

length: 14
V: TRBV6-1
J: TRBJ2-3
CDR3: ASRDLSGGSTDTQY

length: 13
V: TRBV4-1
J: TRBJ2-2
CDR3: ASSQARDYTGELF

length: 11
V: TRBV12-3/TRBV12-4
J: TRBJ1-1
CDR3: AITLDRSTEAF

length: 16
V: TRBV27
J: TRBJ2-3
CDR3: ASSFIQEGLGGADTQY

length: 12
V: TRBV7-8
J: TRBJ2-5
CDR3: ASSLGGVGETQY

length: 13
V: TRBV4-3
J: TRBJ2-7
CDR3: ASSQEGQGFHEQY

length: 13
V: TRBV20-1
J: TRBJ2-3
CDR3: SARDKGRATDTQY

length: 14
V: TRBV5-1
J: TRBJ1-6
CDR3: ASSLVTAGRNSPLH

length: 9
V: TRBV20-1
J: TRBJ2-3
CDR3: SAPSTDTQY

length: 15
V: TRBV7-2
J: TRBJ1-1
CDR3: ASSLGGFARMNTEAF

length: 11
V: TRBV7-9
J: TRBJ2-1
CDR3: ASAGGSYNEQF

length: 12
V: TRBV2
J: TRBJ1-1
CDR3: ASSWTDLNTEAF

length: 12
V: TRBV24-1
J: TRBJ2-3
CDR3: ATSALDGTDTQY

length: 17
V: TRBV6-1
J: TRBJ2-1
CDR3: ASSERLAGGRLAHNEQF

length: 11
V: TRBV25-1
J: TRBJ1-5
CDR3: ASSEYGDQPQH

length: 13
V: TRBV11-2
J: TRBJ2-1
CDR3: ASSSEGGLYNEQF

length: 13
V: TRBV7-2
J: TRBJ1-1
CDR3: ASSQPLGGYTEAF

length: 13
V: TRBV12-3/TRBV12-4
J: TRBJ1-2
CDR3: ASSFLQTTNYGYT

length: 11
V: TRBV9
J: TRBJ1-2
CDR3: ASSVGTDYGYT

length: 12
V: TRBV12-3/TRBV12-4
J: TRBJ2-1
CDR3: ASSFWGAGHEQF

length: 11
V: TRBV20-1
J: TRBJ2-3
CDR3: SAQPGGSDTQY

length: 13
V: TRBV6-1
J: TRBJ1-2
CDR3: ASSRAFKAWYGYT

length: 15
V: TRBV14
J: TRBJ2-1
CDR3: ASSQKLGDRTINEQF

length: 10
V: TRBV5-1
J: TRBJ1-4
CDR3: ASSFQTGRLF

length: 12
V: TRBV27
J: TRBJ2-2
CDR3: ASCGGVNTGELF

length: 13
V: TRBV5-1
J: TRBJ2-3
CDR3: ASSLTGTSTDTQY

length: 12
V: TRBV7-2
J: TRBJ1-1
CDR3: ASSPSRGGTEAF

length: 13
V: TRBV29-1
J: TRBJ2-3
CDR3: SATSAASGADTQY

length: 12
V: TRBV20-1
J: TRBJ2-6
CDR3: SASLRSGANVLT

length: 12
V: TRBV7-9
J: TRBJ2-5
CDR3: ASSFDRNQETQY

length: 10
V: TRBV20-1
J: TRBJ1-1
CDR3: RPGLMNTEAF

length: 12
V: TRBV5-5
J: TRBJ1-4
CDR3: ASRPGTVNEKLF

length: 11
V: TRBV7-9
J: TRBJ1-6
CDR3: ASSLRTYSPLH

length: 11
V: TRBV10-3
J: TRBJ2-5
CDR3: AISDGGRETQY